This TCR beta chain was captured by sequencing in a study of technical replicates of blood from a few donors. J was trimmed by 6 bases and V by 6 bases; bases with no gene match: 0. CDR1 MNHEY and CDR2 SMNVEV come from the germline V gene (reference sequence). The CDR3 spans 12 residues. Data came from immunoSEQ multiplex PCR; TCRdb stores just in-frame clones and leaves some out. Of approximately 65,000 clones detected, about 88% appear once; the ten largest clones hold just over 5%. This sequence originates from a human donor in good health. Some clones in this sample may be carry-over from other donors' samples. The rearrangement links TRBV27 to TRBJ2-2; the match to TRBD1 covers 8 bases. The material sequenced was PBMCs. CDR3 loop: CASRDRAGELFF. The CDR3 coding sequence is TGTGCCAGCAGGGACAGGGCCGGGGAGCTGTTTTTT.